This TCR beta chain came from a study of PD-1 blockade in classical Hodgkin lymphoma. Findings and caveats of the study: Whatever underlies the repertoire differences (possibly disease activity or prior therapy) remains undefined.

Details on this clone: The antigen is unknown.

This CDR3 is 16 amino acids long. The germline CDR1 and CDR2 sequences are SGHVS and FNYEAQ. V lost 2 bases and J lost 0; bases outside the gene matches: 5. The time point was: cycle 4 day 1 (C4D1), after more than five weeks of nivolumab. All patients experienced relapse after autologous stem cell transplantation, and brentuximab vedotin exposure was variable. The protocol was immunoSEQ multiplex PCR, while the TCRdb copy is restricted to in-frame clones and leaves out a portion. The sample holds more than 90,000 clones; about 77% are singletons and the top ten take approximately 9%. Sequences were derived from peripheral blood mononuclear cells (PBMCs), sampled before the fourth cycle of nivolumab. The clonotype was recovered from a human donor with classical Hodgkin lymphoma. The chain uses TRBV7-6 and TRBJ2-7; 9 nucleotides align to TRBD2. This CDR3 is CASSLTTSGSSYEQYF. For the CDR3, the DNA is TGTGCCAGCAGCTTAACGACTAGCGGTAGCTCCTACGAGCAGTACTTC.